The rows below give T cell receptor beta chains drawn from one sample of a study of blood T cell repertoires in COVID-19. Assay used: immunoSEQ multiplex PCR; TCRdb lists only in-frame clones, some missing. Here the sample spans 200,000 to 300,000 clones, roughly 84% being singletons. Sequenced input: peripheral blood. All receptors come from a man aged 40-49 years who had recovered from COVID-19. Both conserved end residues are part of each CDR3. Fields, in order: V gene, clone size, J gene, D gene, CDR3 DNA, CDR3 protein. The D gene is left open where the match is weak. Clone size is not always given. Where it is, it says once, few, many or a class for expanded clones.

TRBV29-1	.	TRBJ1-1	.	TGCAGCGTTAGGTTCGGGTTTAACACTGAAGCTTTCTTT	CSVRFGFNTEAFF
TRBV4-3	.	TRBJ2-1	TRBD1	TGCGCCAGCAGCCAAGATCAGGGGGTCTACAATGAGCAGTTCTTC	CASSQDQGVYNEQFF
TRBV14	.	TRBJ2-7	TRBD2	TGTGCCAGCAGCCACGGGACTAGGGACTACGAGCAGTACTTC	CASSHGTRDYEQYF
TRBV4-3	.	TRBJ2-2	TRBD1	TGCGCCAGCAGCCAAGGGACAGGGGACGCGAACACCGGGGAGCTGTTTTTT	CASSQGTGDANTGELFF
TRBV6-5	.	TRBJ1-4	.	TGTGCCAGCAGCCGGGAGGCCATTCTGAATGAAAAACTGTTTTTT	CASSREAILNEKLFF
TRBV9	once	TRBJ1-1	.	TGTGCCAGCAGCGTAGGTGCGGGGCCGAACACTGAAGCTTTCTTT	CASSVGAGPNTEAFF
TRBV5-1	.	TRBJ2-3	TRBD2	TGCGCCAGCGGAATCCCAGCGGGGGGGAGTACGCAGTATTTT	CASGIPAGGSTQYF
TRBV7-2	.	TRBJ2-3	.	TGTGCCAGCAGCTTACGGGGGTCGAGAGGGACAGACACAGATACGCAGTATTTT	CASSLRGSRGTDTDTQYF
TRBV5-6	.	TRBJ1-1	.	TGTGCCAGCAGCTGGCACACTGAAGCTTTCTTT	CASSWHTEAFF
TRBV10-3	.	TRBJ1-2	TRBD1	TGTGCCATCAGCACTACAGGAAGACAGGGTGGCTACACCTTC	CAISTTGRQGGYTF
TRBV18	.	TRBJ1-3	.	TGTGCCAGCTCACCGGGGCAGGCCGGCTCTGGAAACACCATATATTTT	CASSPGQAGSGNTIYF
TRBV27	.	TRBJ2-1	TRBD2	TGTGCCAGCAGAGGGACTAGCGGGAAGCGGTTTGTCAATGAGCAGTTCTTC	CASRGTSGKRFVNEQFF
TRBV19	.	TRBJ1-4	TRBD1	TGTGCCAGTAGTATATCGATTGGTGTGACAGGGGATGAAAAACTGTTTTTT	CASSISIGVTGDEKLFF
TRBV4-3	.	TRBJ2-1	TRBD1	TGCGCCAGCAGCCAAAATCGAGACCGGGACAGGGTCTACAATGAGCAGTTCTTC	CASSQNRDRDRVYNEQFF
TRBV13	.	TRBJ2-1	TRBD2	TGTGCCAGCAGCTTAGGTTCTAGCGGGAGGAATGAGCAGTTCTTC	CASSLGSSGRNEQFF
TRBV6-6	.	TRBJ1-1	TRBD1	TGTGCCAGCAGTTCAATACAGGGGGGTGGCACTGAAGCTTTCTTT	CASSSIQGGGTEAFF
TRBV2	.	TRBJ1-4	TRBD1	TGTGCCAGCAATATGGGACAGGTGGGAGAAAAACTGTTTTTT	CASNMGQVGEKLFF
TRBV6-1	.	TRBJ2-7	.	TGTGCCAGCAGTGAAGCAACGAGCGGGCATCTGAGCTCCTACGAGCAGTACTTC	CASSEATSGHLSSYEQYF
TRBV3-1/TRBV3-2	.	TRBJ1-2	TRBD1	TGTGCCAGCAGCCAGACGGACAGGGGAAGGAATGGCTACACCTTC	CASSQTDRGRNGYTF
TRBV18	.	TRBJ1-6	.	TGTGCCAGCTCACTGGAAAGACTATTTTCACCCCTCCACTTT	CASSLERLFSPLHF
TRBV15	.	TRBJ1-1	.	TGTGCCACCAACAGGGACTTATACACTGAAGCTTTCTTT	CATNRDLYTEAFF
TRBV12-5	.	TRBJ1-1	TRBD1	TGTGCTAGTGGGTATACAGGGGGCTACACTGAAGCTTTCTTT	CASGYTGGYTEAFF
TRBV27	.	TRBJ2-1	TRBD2	TGTGCCAGCAGGGTGAGGACTAGCGGAGTGCAATTAAATGAGCAGTTCTTC	CASRVRTSGVQLNEQFF
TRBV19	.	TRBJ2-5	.	TGTGCCAGTAGATTAGCGGCCCAAGAGACCCAGTACTTC	CASRLAAQETQYF
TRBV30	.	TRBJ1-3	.	TGTGCCTGGACGGGAGGACCTGGAAACACCATATATTTT	CAWTGGPGNTIYF
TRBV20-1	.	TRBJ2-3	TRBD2	TGCAGTGCCAGTAGCGGGCTCTCTGATACGCAGTATTTT	CSASSGLSDTQYF
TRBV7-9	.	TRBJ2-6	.	TGTGCCAGCAGTCGGTGGGGGCTTGGTTATGGGGCCAACGTCCTGACTTTC	CASSRWGLGYGANVLTF
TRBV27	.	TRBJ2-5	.	TGTGCCAGCAGTCCTCAGACCCAGTACTTC	CASSPQTQYF
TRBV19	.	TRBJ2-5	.	TGTGCCAGTAGTAGAACAGTGAAAGAGACCCAGTACTTC	CASSRTVKETQYF